Listed here are 16 T cell receptor beta chains from one sample, sequenced in a study of blood T cell repertoires in COVID-19. Profiled with immunoSEQ multiplex PCR; TCRdb holds only in-frame clones, not every one. The sample carries under 200,000 clones, roughly nine tenths recorded once. Input material: peripheral blood. These receptors originate from a woman at least 80 years old in a cohort sampled during active or convalescent COVID-19.

This chain uses TRBV11-2 with TRBJ2-7, with D perhaps TRBD1 (5 bases). The V gene's germline CDR1 is SGHAT and CDR2 FQNNGV. V lost 0 bases to trimming and J lost 1 base, with 16 bases between them. The CDR3 is 17 amino acids. Here the CDR3 reads CASSLERQGRSSYEQYF. The CDR3 DNA sequence: TGTGCCAGCAGCTTAGAAAGGCAGGGAAGGAGTTCCTACGAGCAGTACTTC.

This clone has just one count. This sequence joins TRBV28 and TRBJ1-5; D uncertain. Germline assignment: CDR1 MDHEN and CDR2 SYDVKM. The CDR3 totals 12 residues. V lost 7 bases and J 6 bases, leaving 10 bases between the germline ends. CDR3 sequence reads: CASTPGSQPQHF. The DNA of the CDR3 is TGTGCCAGCACCCCCGGGAGTCAGCCCCAGCATTTT.

The genes are TRBV4-1 and TRBJ1-3; 8 bases fit TRBD1. Germline loops: CDR1 MGHRA, CDR2 YSYEKL. The CDR3 extends over 19 amino acids. J was trimmed by 3 bases and V by 0 bases; bases with no gene match: 13. DNA of the CDR3: TGCGCCAGCAGCCAAGATTGGGGGCAGGGGGCGGTTAGTGGAAACACCATATATTTT. Translating gives CASSQDWGQGAVSGNTIYF.

The V and J genes are TRBV3-1 (or the pseudogene TRBV3-2) and TRBJ1-5; possibly TRBD1 for D (5 bases). Germline CDR1 reads LGHDT; CDR2 reads YNNKEL (reference sequence). Trimming removed 4 bases at V and 8 bases at J, with 9 bases between. This CDR3 spans 12 amino acids. In DNA, the CDR3 is TGTGCCAGCAGCCGACTCAGGGAGCCCCAGCATTTT. Translating it yields CASSRLREPQHF.

V is TRBV9 and J is TRBJ2-3; 8 positions agree with TRBD2. Trimming cost V 0 bases and J 3 bases; bases outside gene matches: 6. CDR3 length: 16 amino acids. Germline CDR1 reads SGDLS; CDR2 reads YYNGEE. The CDR3 DNA reads TGTGCCAGCAGCGTAGCGGTTAGCGGGGTAACAGATACGCAGTATTTT. Amino acid sequence: CASSVAVSGVTDTQYF. The whole variable domain, filled in from reference TRBV9 and TRBJ2-3, reads DSGVTQTPKHLITATGQRVTLRCSPRSGDLSVYWYQQSLDQGLQFLIQYYNGEERAKGNILERFSAQQFPDLHSELNLSSLELGDSALYFCASSVAVSGVTDTQYFGPGTRLTVL.

This clone has only a few counts. The rearrangement links TRBV19 to TRBJ1-5; D is unresolved. The CDR3 totals 15 residues. Trimming stripped 5 bases from V and 7 bases from J, with 18 bases between. Germline CDR1 reads LNHDA; CDR2 reads SQIVND (reference sequence). CDR3 sequence: CASSAPDLTRQPQHF. CDR3 DNA sequence: TGTGCCAGTAGTGCGCCCGACTTGACCCGGCAGCCCCAGCATTTT.

J is TRBJ2-5 and V is TRBV7-9; no definite D call. The CDR3 is 13 amino acids. Germline V lookup: CDR1 SEHNR, CDR2 FQNEAQ (reference sequence). V dropped 1 base and J dropped 1 base, with 4 bases sitting between them. As DNA, the CDR3 is TGTGCCAGCAGCTTAGTCGGCCAAGAGACCCAGTACTTC. This gives the protein CASSLVGQETQYF. Filled out from reference TRBV7-9 and TRBJ2-5, the complete variable domain reads DTGVSQNPRHKITKRGQNVTFRCDPISEHNRLYWYRQTLGQGPEFLTYFQNEAQLEKSRLLSDRFSAERPKGSFSTLEIQRTEQGDSAMYLCASSLVGQETQYFGPGTRLLVL.

The V and J genes are TRBV7-2 and TRBJ1-5; D not certain. The V gene's germline CDR1 is SGHTA and CDR2 FQGNSA. The CDR3 loop spans 12 amino acids. V was clipped by 1 base and J by 7 bases, with 5 bases between them. The chain's CDR3 is CASSLDMQPQHF. Written as DNA, the CDR3 is TGTGCCAGCAGCTTAGATATGCAGCCCCAGCATTTT. Full variable domain (outside the CDR3, taken from reference TRBV7-2 and TRBJ1-5): GAGVSQSPSNKVTEKGKDVELRCDPISGHTALYWYRQSLGQGLEFLIYFQGNSAPDKSGLPSDRFSAERTGGSVSTLTIQRTQQEDSAVYLCASSLDMQPQHFGDGTRLSIL.

The J gene is TRBJ2-5, the V gene TRBV5-1; 8 positions agree with TRBD2. V gave up 2 bases and J gave up 0 bases; unmatched junction bases: 3. The length of the CDR3 is 15 residues. In germline, CDR1 is SGHRS, CDR2 YFSETQ. The CDR3 here is CASSLSGSNQETQYF. CDR3 nucleotide sequence: TGCGCCAGCAGCTTAAGCGGGAGTAACCAAGAGACCCAGTACTTC.

This clone is a singleton in its sample. V is TRBV12-3 or TRBV12-4 and J is TRBJ2-3, with D unclear. The V end lost 4 bases, the J end lost 6 bases, and 8 bases lay between the germline ends. The CDR3 extends over 12 amino acids. CDR3 sequence reads: CASSYNLDTQYF. The CDR3, as DNA: TGTGCCAGCAGTTACAACCTGGATACGCAGTATTTT.

The rearrangement links TRBV3-1 (or the pseudogene TRBV3-2) to TRBJ2-5; 8 bases match TRBD1. CDR3 size: 15 residues. Per the germline V gene, CDR1 is LGHDT and CDR2 is YNNKEL (reference sequence). Trimming removed 2 bases from V and 4 bases from J; junction bases left unmatched: 6. DNA for the CDR3: TGTGCCAGCAGCCAACCAAGGACAGGGCGAGAGACCCAGTACTTC. As protein: CASSQPRTGRETQYF.

This clone was picked up one time. J is TRBJ2-6 and V is TRBV4-1; D perhaps matches TRBD2 (6 bases). CDR3 length: 20 amino acids. V was trimmed by 3 bases and J by 0 bases, leaving 21 bases between them. Germline V gene sequence: CDR1 MGHRA, CDR2 YSYEKL. CDR3 bases: TGCGCCAGCAGCCATCCTCGGGGGTCAGGAAGCCTCTCTGGGGCCAACGTCCTGACTTTC. Translated, it gives CASSHPRGSGSLSGANVLTF.

This clone showed up just a few times. The chain uses TRBV5-1 and TRBJ1-5; D gene unclear. The V gene lost 3 bases and the J gene lost 0 bases, with 10 bases spanning the gap. From germline, CDR1 is SGHRS and CDR2 YFSETQ. This CDR3 comprises 15 residues. CDR3 amino acids: CASSSDGYSNQPQHF. DNA for the CDR3: TGCGCCAGCAGCTCAGACGGGTATAGCAATCAGCCCCAGCATTTT.

V and J are TRBV6-1 and TRBJ1-2; no definite D call. V gave up 3 bases and J gave up 4 bases, with 6 bases separating them. Germline assignment: CDR1 MNHNS and CDR2 SASEGT. The CDR3 length is 12 residues. As DNA, the CDR3 is TGTGCCAGCAGTGAGGGCAGCTATGGCTACACCTTC. Amino acid sequence: CASSEGSYGYTF.

The CDR3 nucleotides read TGTGCCAGCAGAAGACAGGGTTGGGGCAATCAGCCCCAGCATTTT. Encoded protein: CASRRQGWGNQPQHF. The V call is TRBV6-5, the J call TRBJ1-5; the match to TRBD1 covers 7 bases. Germline assignment: CDR1 MNHEY and CDR2 SVGAGI. The CDR3 loop spans 15 amino acids. The ends lost 6 bases at V and 2 bases at J; junction bases unmatched: 7.

This sequence joins TRBV6-2 or TRBV6-3 and TRBJ2-7, with 10 bases fitting TRBD1. Germline CDR1 is MNHEY and CDR2 is SVGEGT. Trimming removed 6 bases from V and 0 bases from J; junction bases left unmatched: 11. The CDR3 spans 17 residues. CDR3 sequence: CASSQLPGQGISYEQYF. The CDR3 bases are TGTGCCAGCAGCCAACTTCCGGGACAGGGGATCTCCTACGAGCAGTACTTC.